This T cell receptor beta chain is drawn from a study of CXCR3-negative and CXCR3-positive naive CD8 T cells. Study-wide results and caveats: Similar TRBV-TRBJ usage was seen in naive cells (both CXCR3-negative and CXCR3-positive), but memory cells differed. Against CXCR3-negative naive cells, CXCR3-positive naive cells showed more hydrophobic TRB CDR3s.

TRB cDNA was prepared as libraries by UMI-labeled 5' RACE. For each CDR3 protein, TCRdb gives one entry from its re-call of the 5' RACE reads, without DNA. The table lists tens of thousands of distinct CDR3 sequences, with about 1.1% in the top ten. Points on this clonotype: Its antigen is not known.

Sequenced: naive CXCR3- CD8+ T cells from blood. The subset is: CD45RO-CCR7+CD27+CD95- naive CD8+ T cells lacking CXCR3 (TNR3-). The source is a human donor in good health. Some clones in this sample may be carry-over from other donors' samples.

The CDR3 here is CASSKGSRTGGISYEQYF. The chain couples TRBV21-1 to TRBJ2-7; TCRdb selects TRBD1, and the lack of DNA leaves this call unchecked. TRBV21-1 counts as a pseudogene. CDR3 size: 18 residues.